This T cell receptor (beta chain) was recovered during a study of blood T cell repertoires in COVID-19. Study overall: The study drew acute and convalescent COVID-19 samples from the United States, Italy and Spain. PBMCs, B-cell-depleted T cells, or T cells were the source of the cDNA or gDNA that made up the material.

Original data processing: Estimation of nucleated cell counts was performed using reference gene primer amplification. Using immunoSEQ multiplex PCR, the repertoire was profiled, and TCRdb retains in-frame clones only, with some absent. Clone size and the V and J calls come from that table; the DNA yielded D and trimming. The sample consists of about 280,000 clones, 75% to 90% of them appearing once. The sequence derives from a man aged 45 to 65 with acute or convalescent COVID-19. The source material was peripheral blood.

CDR3 loop: CASSLGLAGGPFEETQYF. CDR3 sequence (DNA): TGCGCCAGCAGCTTAGGGCTAGCGGGGGGGCCCTTCGAAGAGACCCAGTACTTC. The V call is TRBV5-1, the J call TRBJ2-5; 12 bases are a match to TRBD2. The CDR3 has 18 residues. V shed 2 bases, J shed 3 bases, and the junction held 11 bases outside the gene matches. The germline V gene has CDR1 SGHRS and CDR2 YFSETQ.